The entry below describes one TCR beta chain. The specificity of this receptor is unknown. Base quality data are lacking; no much larger clone is found one base away. For repertoire sequencing, the TCR beta CDR3 regions were amplified from RNA transcripts. A first-round RT-PCR used HTBI primers with the Qiagen OneStep RT-PCR kit, followed by a second-round multiplex PCR, size selection and purification. Libraries were sequenced paired-end with 100 bp reads on an Illumina HiSeq2000. The original methods were these. SOAPnuke was used to process the reads, removing any read that contained adapters or uncalled bases, had a mean Phred below 15, or lacked an exact match to the constant primer or identifier. High-quality paired reads were merged with COPE v1.2.5. Each unique nucleotide sequence was treated as a clonotype, and MiTCR v1.1 was used to align the clonotypes to the IMGT TRB V, D and J references. The analysis was limited to V-J combinations with a frequency above 0.0001, which together covered 99.2% of the repertoires. For each V-J combination, a TCR clonal expansion and chaos score was defined as the ratio of F50 clonal expansion to chaos observed in the TCRdist matrix. Features were reduced by Welch's t-statistics and random forest to approximately 13 V-J combinations, which fed a naive Bayes classifier. The similarity between thyroid and blood repertoires was quantified using the Morisita-Horn index. The public reads were run again by TCRdb, first through fastp at Q25 and then through MiXCR, and only productive beta chains were kept. Records with the same CDR3 protein are collapsed into one entry carrying the most frequent genes and DNA. None of the V and J calls come from the authors' own analysis; TCRdb made them. Counted in this sample were around 1,200,000 distinct CDR3 sequences; less than 45% of them appeared once. Around 10% of the sample goes to the ten largest clones.

This specimen belongs to a study of Graves' ophthalmopathy and Graves' hyperthyroidism (dated by TCRdb to between 2018 and 2020). With respect to the entire study: A patient counted as having stable hyperthyroidism if there was no progression to ophthalmopathy within 18 months of follow-up. In five to seven hyperthyroidism patients, the T-cell repertoire of thyroid tissue was compared with the T-cell repertoire of blood. In total, approximately 140 blood samples were TCR-sequenced: 40 to 45 ophthalmopathy, some 75 hyperthyroidism and some 17 hyperthyroidism-to-ophthalmopathy patients. TCR beta repertoire signatures were used to distinguish Graves' ophthalmopathy from Graves' hyperthyroidism and to predict progression to ophthalmopathy. For independent validation, a separate cohort was made up of approximately 18 hyperthyroidism patients plus 17 patients who later progressed from hyperthyroidism to ophthalmopathy. To explore V-J signatures that distinguish ophthalmopathy from hyperthyroidism, a discovery set of about a hundred patients was enrolled, made up of more than 40 with ophthalmopathy and some 60 with stable hyperthyroidism. Once sampling was done, hyperthyroidism patients were given methimazole at a starting dose of 30 mg daily, while ophthalmopathy patients were given high-dose intravenous methylprednisolone.

The CDR1 and CDR2 encoded by the germline V gene are SQVTM and ANQGSEA. Counted from cysteine to phenylalanine, this CDR3 has 14 amino acids. The kept DNA is CDR3 alone, 42 bases in frame from the first base. Relative to germline, V is 7 bases shorter and J is 9 bases shorter, with 19 bases between their ends. Patients with hyperthyroidism were aged 18 to 65 years, had been newly diagnosed, and had a disease duration of less than 2 months. Patients with other autoimmune diseases, uncontrolled infections, pregnancy or lactation were excluded from the study. Clinical symptoms, serum thyroxine, TRAb, thyroid ultrasound and orbital computed tomography were used for diagnosis. Trizol reagent was used to extract the total RNA, and its quality was then checked on an Agilent 2100 Bioanalyzer. Overall study results and their limits: Ophthalmopathy was separated from stable hyperthyroidism by the 13-signature model with roughly 90% sensitivity and roughly 82% specificity in cross-validation and with 80%/75% in the test set. In validation, the model predicted ophthalmopathy progression with 70.59% sensitivity and roughly 78% specificity; about a dozen predicted patients were CT-confirmed with GO in a median of around 6.5 months. Most expanded thyroid clonotypes with a frequency above 0.001 also appeared in blood, which suggests that blood repertoires may reflect the immune response in the thyroid. Sample size was not statistically predetermined, and group allocation was not concealed from the investigators.

This receptor was identified in an adult man with Graves' hyperthyroidism. Sequencing used peripheral blood or thyroid tissue (not recorded which). Here the chain combines TRBV29-1 and TRBJ1-6, and TRBD1 may be the D gene, going by 6 matching bases. The CDR3 protein sequence reads: CSAVEQGGSSPLHF. In nucleotide form, the sequence is TGCAGCGCCGTAGAACAGGGCGGTTCTTCACCCCTCCACTTT. The CDR3 plus the reference TRBV29-1 and TRBJ1-6 genes for the other parts give the full variable domain: SAVISQKPSRDICQRGTSLTIQCQVDSQVTMMFWYRQQPGQSLTLIATANQGSEATYESGFVIDKFPISRPNLTFSTLTVSNMSPEDSSIYLCSAVEQGGSSPLHFGNGTRLTVT.